This TCR beta chain was sequenced for a study of CD8+CD57+ T cells in acquired aplastic anemia. As for the study in general: Each DNA sample taken from sorted CD4+ and CD8+ cells came to 3 to 4 ug on average.

General study results and limits: Both patients and controls carried the same twenty-nine CD8+ CDR3 sequences.

CDR1 is SGHVS and CDR2 is FNYEAQ in the germline V gene. V was clipped by 0 bases and J by 5 bases; unmatched bases: 8. This CDR3 is 16 amino acids long. About this clonotype itself: As yet, its antigen is unknown.

Profiles of TCR beta VDJ and CDR3 were generated from a genomic DNA template. Each CDR3 protein is one row after TCRdb ran MiXCR on the reads. This repertoire shows about 190,000 distinct CDR3 sequences, nearly 50% found once; its top ten account for around 9.7%. Previously, flow cytometry had revealed CD8+CD57+ cell expansion in the patients chosen for sequencing. Severe acquired aplastic anemia was the diagnosis recorded for all patients. The receptor's source is a human donor with aplastic anemia. Sequenced: sorted CD4+, CD8+, or CD8+CD57+ T cells (not recorded which) from PBMCs. J is TRBJ2-7 and V is TRBV7-6; TRBD1 agrees at 9 bases. As DNA, the CDR3 is TGTGCCAGCAGCTTAGCGCCGGGACAGGGTTCCCACGAGCAGTACTTC. This translates into CASSLAPGQGSHEQYF.